This T cell receptor (beta chain) stems from a study of prognosis after radiotherapy for stage I lung cancer (dated by TCRdb to 2020 to 2022). Broadly, across the study: Between April 2018 and January 2019, under 20 stage I NSCLC patients were enrolled in Nanjing, China. The patients included around 13 who had newly diagnosed primary stage I lung tumors, along with about 5 others who had oligometastatic NSCLC after their primary tumor had been surgically resected. All patients were considered medically inoperable, owing to comorbidities in approximately twelve and refusal of surgery in about seven. The cohort included about a dozen men and about six women, with a median age of approximately 73 years and a range of roughly 53 to 90 years. Tumor histology was squamous cell carcinoma in about 7 patients and adenocarcinoma in roughly 12. Using image-guided IMRT or VMAT, SBRT was delivered in 3 to 5 fractions at a biologically effective dose of at least 100 Gy. In every patient, SBRT was given without any concurrent therapy. About 20% of the 19 patients developed distant metastases after SBRT, at a median of approximately 7 months; the other 15 showed no significant progression. Peripheral blood TCR beta repertoires were profiled in stage I NSCLC patients before and after stereotactic body radiotherapy, and the study then linked these repertoires to distant failure. For each of the approximately 20 patients, one blood sample was taken before SBRT and one after, so the study sequenced 38 samples in total.

All patients had node-negative disease on CT and PET/CT, and none had a history of other malignancies or prior chemotherapy or radiotherapy. At each of two time points, 5.5 to 7 milliliters of peripheral venous blood were collected in EDTA tubes. Ficoll-Paque Plus density-gradient centrifugation was used to isolate PBMCs. Right after collection, samples were placed at -80 degrees C and kept there until analysis. V gives up 4 bases and J gives up 5 bases, and the segment between their germline ends measures 14 bases. The germline V gene supplies CDR1 KGHDR and CDR2 SFDVKD. Including cysteine and phenylalanine, the CDR3 has 15 amino acids. The kept DNA is CDR3 alone, 45 bases in frame from the first base. A note on this clonotype: This receptor's antigen is unknown. It has no much larger one-base neighbor in the sample; base qualities were not kept.

Two rounds of multiplex PCR were performed to amplify the TCR beta CDR3 region from genomic DNA. In the first round of PCR, primers specific to each TRBV and TRBJ gene were used, and the primer sequences are filed in Chinese patent CN105087789A. Universal primers were used in the second PCR round. The Roche High Pure PCR Template Preparation Kit was used to extract genomic DNA from the frozen PBMCs. Libraries were sequenced paired-end with 151 bp reads on an Illumina HiSeq 3000. The published analysis was carried out like this. CutAdapt was used to remove raw reads lacking the multiplex PCR primer sequences. Using PEAR, the high-quality paired reads were merged into contigs. By alignment to reference sequences, MiXCR assigned TRB V, D and J gene segments to each contig. To remove sequencing errors, CDR3 sequences were clustered according to base quality and sequence similarity. Diversity was calculated as Shannon entropy divided by the natural log of the number of productive TCR sequences. Clonality was computed as one minus the ratio of Shannon entropy to the natural log of the number of unique clonotypes. Progression-free survival cut-offs for repertoire metrics were chosen using the Youden index of ROC curves, with analyses run in R 3.5.3. Starting from the raw public reads, TCRdb applied fastp trimming at Q25, assembled clones with MiXCR and retained in-frame beta chains. Each CDR3 protein appears once, grouped with its most common genes and DNA. TCRdb assigned the V and J calls; the authors' analysis was not used. The sample profile shows 31,000 or so distinct CDR3 sequences; roughly two fifths of them were found once. Together, the top ten hold approximately 15% of the sample.

Here is what the overall study found, with its caveats: The study was limited by the small cohort and short follow-up, and independent validation of the study findings is required. Differences by metastasis status were reportedly seen in TRBV and TRBJ usage frequencies, involving two V genes at baseline and, after SBRT, roughly nine V genes and two J genes. Unique TCR clone counts fell after SBRT (median 10,088 before versus fewer than 7,500 after; Wilcoxon paired P=0.011). Whether the expanded TCR clones were tumor-specific was not determined. No adjustment for multiple comparisons was applied to any of the reported P values. Post-SBRT Shannon entropy and its change from baseline were lower in patients who developed distant metastases; baseline Shannon entropy was not associated with metastases.

This sequence was found in a donor of 50 years or more with non-small cell lung cancer. The V gene is TRBV24-1 and the J gene is TRBJ2-1; matching of 7 bases hints at TRBD1 as the D gene. The source material was PBMCs, sampled before or after stereotactic body radiation therapy (not recorded which). The CDR3 reads CATSDWQGEDNEQFF. The nucleotides read TGTGCCACCAGTGACTGGCAGGGGGAGGACAATGAGCAGTTCTTC.